This T cell receptor (beta chain) was profiled in a study of blood T cell repertoires in COVID-19 (dated by TCRdb to the early 2020s). About the investigation overall: Collaborator samples came from the United States, Italy and Spain and covered acute and convalescent phases of COVID-19. The prospective study material was composed of cDNA or gDNA derived from T cells, B-cell-depleted T cells, or PBMCs. The dataset comprised deeply sampled blood TCRbeta repertoires from subjects exposed to, actively infected with, or recovered from COVID-19. The repertoires were released in a freely available public database meant as a resource for research on the immune response to SARS-CoV-2. Samples came from the ongoing ImmuneRACE study (first 160 participants) plus 1,254 subjects from 6 global collaborators. Nearly every sample came with metadata listing a de-identified subject ID, COVID-19 status, age in years and sex. HLA class I and class II types, where available, came from metadata supplied by the sample provider rather than from assay-based typing. The paper as a whole reports these results and caveats: The quantity of clinical and demographic metadata differed by source and by participant and was supplied without curation.

Each collaborating institution followed its own protocols to collect whole blood in K2EDTA tubes. For TCRbeta analysis, collaborators shipped samples in one of three forms: frozen whole blood, isolated PBMCs, or DNA extracted from either of those sample types. This clone was counted only a few times. It has no known antigen specificity. Base-call qualities are not available, and no considerably larger clone is one nucleotide away. For this chain, trimming is 3 bases at the V end and 5 bases at the J end, and the number of junction bases without a gene match is 7. CDR1 and CDR2 are read off the germline V gene as SGHAT and FQNNGV. Reading from cysteine to phenylalanine, the CDR3 counts 15 amino acids. CDR3 DNA only is kept here, 45 bases in frame from base 1. The immunoSEQ Assay, a bias-controlled multiplex PCR, was used to amplify TCRbeta CDR3 regions from genomic DNA. The source study handled its data this way. Nucleated cell counts per sample were estimated from amplification of reference gene primers within the assay. To quantify the absolute abundance of each unique TCRbeta CDR3 rearrangement, sequence reads were collapsed and filtered. For each sample, productive Simpson clonality was calculated as the square root of Simpson's diversity index over productive rearrangements. TCRdb obtained this table from immuneACCESS and retained in-frame rearrangements with V and J assigned. These tables miss some clones; where compared with another copy, unresolved V genes account for less than half of the shortfall, and the remainder is unexplained. The DNA was the basis for D and trimming; V, J and clone size are from that table. Across this sample there are roughly 200,000 clones, with under 90% seen only once. The leading ten clones occupy 15% to 20% of the sample.

The receptor comes from a woman older than 75 with active or convalescent COVID-19. This sequence uses TRBV11-2 and TRBJ2-7; TRBD1 fits 10 bases in the junction. The sequencing input was peripheral blood. The nucleotide sequence is given as TGTGCCAGCAGCTTTCCGGGGGACAGGGGTCACGAGCAGTACTTC. This sequence encodes CASSFPGDRGHEQYF.